This T cell receptor (beta chain) was identified in a study of blood T cell repertoires in COVID-19. Assay: immunoSEQ multiplex PCR; the TCRdb copy retains only in-frame clones and omits some. Among under 300,000 clones, 70% to 90% were seen once, and the ten largest hold 2.1%. V was pared by 6 bases and J by 3 bases, with 12 bases between. CDR3 length: 13 amino acids. Germline CDR1 reads MNHNY; CDR2 reads SVGAGI (reference sequence). The rearrangement links TRBV6-6 to TRBJ2-7; D is possibly TRBD1 (5 bases). Sequencing was done on a sample of peripheral blood. The receptor's source is a woman between 35 and 50 years old who had recovered from COVID-19. The CDR3 sequence is CASRLDSDYEQYF. In DNA, the CDR3 is TGTGCCAGCAGGCTCGACAGTGACTACGAGCAGTACTTC.